This TCR beta chain stems from a study of beta chain features in type 1 diabetes. Study results and limitations: Naive, central memory and regulatory TCRB repertoires appeared more similar among patients than healthy donors. All four CD4+ subsets of Type 1 diabetes patients contained TCRB CDR3s that were moderately but significantly shorter.

This clone was observed a few times. Its antigen is unidentified. Expressed TCRB transcripts were sequenced because the isolated RNA had all been reverse transcribed beforehand. Sequencing of naive, central memory and regulatory T cell samples gave an average of roughly 4 million reads. Here immunoSEQ multiplex PCR was the method, and the copy in TCRdb shows in-frame clones only, minus some. The repertoire has 900,000 or so clones, roughly 17% of them found once; the top ten carry 0.023%. With 2 bases clipped from V and 2 bases from J, the junction kept 18 bases outside the gene matches. This CDR3 comprises 22 residues. The V gene's germline CDR1 is LGHNA and CDR2 YSLEER.

The sequencing sample was made of naive CD4+ T cells from blood. The chain combines TRBV4-3 with TRBJ2-1, with 13 bases aligning to TRBD2. This clonotype was obtained from a woman aged 18-35 years in good health. CDR3 in DNA: TGCGCCAGCAGCCAACCTGGACTAGCGGGAGAATCGTGGACCCGAGCCTACAATGAGCAGTTCTTC. Translated, it gives CASSQPGLAGESWTRAYNEQFF.